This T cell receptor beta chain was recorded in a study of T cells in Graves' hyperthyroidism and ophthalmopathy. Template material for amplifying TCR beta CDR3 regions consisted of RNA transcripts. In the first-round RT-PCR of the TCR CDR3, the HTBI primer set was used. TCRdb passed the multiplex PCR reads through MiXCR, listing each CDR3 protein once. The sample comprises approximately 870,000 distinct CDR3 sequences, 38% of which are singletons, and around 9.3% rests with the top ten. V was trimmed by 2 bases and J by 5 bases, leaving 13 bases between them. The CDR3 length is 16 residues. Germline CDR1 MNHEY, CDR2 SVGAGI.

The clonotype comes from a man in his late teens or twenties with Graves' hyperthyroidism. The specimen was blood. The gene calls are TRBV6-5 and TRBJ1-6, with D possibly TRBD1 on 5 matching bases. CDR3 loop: CASSYEGGANNSPLHF. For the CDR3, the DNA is TGTGCCAGCAGTTACGAGGGAGGGGCGAATAATTCACCCCTCCACTTT.